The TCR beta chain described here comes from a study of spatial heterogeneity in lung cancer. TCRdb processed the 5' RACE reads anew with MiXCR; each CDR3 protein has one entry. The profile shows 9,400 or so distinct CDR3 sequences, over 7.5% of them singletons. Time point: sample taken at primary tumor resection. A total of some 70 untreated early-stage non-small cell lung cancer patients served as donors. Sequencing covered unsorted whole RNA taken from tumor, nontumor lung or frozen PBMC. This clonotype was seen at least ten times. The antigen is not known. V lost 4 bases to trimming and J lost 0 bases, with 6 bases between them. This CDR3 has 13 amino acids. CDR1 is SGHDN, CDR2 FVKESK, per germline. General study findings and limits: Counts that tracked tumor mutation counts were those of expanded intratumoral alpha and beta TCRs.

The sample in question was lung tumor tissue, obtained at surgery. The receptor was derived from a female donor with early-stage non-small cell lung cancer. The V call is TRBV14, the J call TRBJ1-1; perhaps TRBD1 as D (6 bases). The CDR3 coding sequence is TGTGCCAGCAGCCGACAGGTGAACACTGAAGCTTTCTTT. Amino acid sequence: CASSRQVNTEAFF. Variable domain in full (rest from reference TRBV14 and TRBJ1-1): EAGVTQFPSHSVIEKGQTVTLRCDPISGHDNLYWYRRVMGKEIKFLLHFVKESKQDESGMPNNRFLAERTGGTYSTLKVQPAELEDSGVYFCASSRQVNTEAFFGQGTRLTVV.